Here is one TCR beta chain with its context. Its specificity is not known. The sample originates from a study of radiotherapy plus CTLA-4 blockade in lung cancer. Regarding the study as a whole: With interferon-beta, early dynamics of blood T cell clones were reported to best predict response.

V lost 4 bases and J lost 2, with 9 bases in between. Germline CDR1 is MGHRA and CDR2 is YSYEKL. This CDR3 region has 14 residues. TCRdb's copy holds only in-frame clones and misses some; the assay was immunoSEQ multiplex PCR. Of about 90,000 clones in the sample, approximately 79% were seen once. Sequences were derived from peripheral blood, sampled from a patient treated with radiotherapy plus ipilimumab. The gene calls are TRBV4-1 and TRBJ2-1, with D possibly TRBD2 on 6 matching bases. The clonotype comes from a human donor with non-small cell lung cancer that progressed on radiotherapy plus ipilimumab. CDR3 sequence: CASSPSETYNEQFF. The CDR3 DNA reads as TGCGCCAGCAGCCCTAGCGAAACCTACAATGAGCAGTTCTTC.